The clone carrying this T cell receptor (beta chain) has only a few counts. There are 13 residues in the CDR3. V lost 10 bases and J lost 7, with 17 bases in between. The germline CDR1 and CDR2 sequences are LNHDA and SQIVND (reference sequence). These data belong to a study of CD8+ T cells in alopecia areata. RNA extraction was followed by reverse transcription into cDNA, which acted as the sequencing template. TCRdb keeps only in-frame clones here, not all; method: immunoSEQ multiplex PCR. This table has roughly 140,000 clones, about 53% appearing once. This receptor was obtained from a human donor with alopecia areata. The V gene is TRBV19, the J gene TRBJ1-5; tentatively, D is TRBD1 (6 bases). The sample here was CD8+ T cells sorted from blood, taken at week 0. CDR3 DNA: TGTGCCACCTGGGGCAGGGGAGGCCAGCCCCAGCATTTT. Protein sequence: CATWGRGGQPQHF. Complete variable domain (other parts from reference TRBV19 and TRBJ1-5): DGGITQSPKYLFRKEGQNVTLSCEQNLNHDAMYWYRQDPGQGLRLIYYSQIVNDFQKGDIAEGYSVSREKKESFPLTVTSAQKNPTAFYLCATWGRGGQPQHFGDGTRLSIL.